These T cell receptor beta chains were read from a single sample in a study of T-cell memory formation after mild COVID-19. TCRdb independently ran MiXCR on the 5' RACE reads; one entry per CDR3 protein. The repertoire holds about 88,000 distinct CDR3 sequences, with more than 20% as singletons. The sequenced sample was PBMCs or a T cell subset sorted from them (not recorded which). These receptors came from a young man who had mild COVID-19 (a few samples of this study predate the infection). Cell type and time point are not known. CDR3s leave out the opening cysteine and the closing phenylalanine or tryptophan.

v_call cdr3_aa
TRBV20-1 SAQQGNTEAF
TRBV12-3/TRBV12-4 ASSLGGSTGELF
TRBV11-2 ASSGYGTAEQF
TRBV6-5 ASGSGVTGANVLT
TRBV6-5 ASSYSGTSYEQY
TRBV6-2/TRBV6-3 ASGTSRAYEQY
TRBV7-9 ASSSPGVGNQPQH
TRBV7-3 ASSREPRQGGTDTQY
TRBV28 ASSTYRGGNTEAF
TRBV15 ATSRGWASGELF
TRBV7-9 ASSFTDRGRDTQY
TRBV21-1 ASSKSRQGAINGETQY
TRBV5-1 ASSLRTSYNEQF
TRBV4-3 ASSQDGHTDTQY
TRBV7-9 ASSTQGATEAF
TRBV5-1 ASSWDGVTDTQY
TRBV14 ASSQLRTGAYNEQF
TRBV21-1 ASSTRDTGELF
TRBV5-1 ASSMGAGSYEQY
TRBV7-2 ASSFQFGAGNTIY
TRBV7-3 ASSFQGGNEQF
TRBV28 ASSEIPGGGPDTQY
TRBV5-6 ASSLLNSGVGQPQH
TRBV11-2 ASSLDQSPLH
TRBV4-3 ASSQGWGAYEQY
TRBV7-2 ASSSVAGQETQY
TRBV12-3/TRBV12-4 ASSPTGGVQDTQY
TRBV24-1 AVDRGSKTEAF
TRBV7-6 ASSLVTSTGELF
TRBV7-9 ASSPGTGADTQY
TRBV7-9 ASSGDRGPTDTQY
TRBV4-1 ASSPRPTAGGYEQY
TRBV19 ASSIDRGRDGYT
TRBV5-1 ASEGGNGYEQF
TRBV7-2 ASSKRGRDATNEKLF
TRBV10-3 AISWDDQETQY
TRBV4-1 ASSQGQGIMNTEAF
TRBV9 ASSVGSVGLETQY
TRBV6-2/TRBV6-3 ASRPLGVYGYT
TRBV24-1 ATSDRGAGNNEQF
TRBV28 ASSFLRVSGNTIY
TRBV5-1 ASSPLGQSAPVYGYT
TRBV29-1 SVEGRTDTQY
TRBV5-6 ASSLVLLNYGYT
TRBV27 ASSLDRRGETQY
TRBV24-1 ATSDGGTGGTNYGYT
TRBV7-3 ASSFSGGAPNTGELF
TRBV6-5 ASRTGGSNTEAF
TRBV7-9 ASSSSSNPEAF
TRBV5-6 ASSLGRSTDTQY
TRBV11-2 ASSFGGVYAPEAF
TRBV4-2 ASSPLNLAGEHNEQF
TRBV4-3 ASSQGDSGELF
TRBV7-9 ASSSRDSYEQY
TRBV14 ASNQEGGPYEQY
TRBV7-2 ASSRFKQY
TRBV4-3 ASSQDLGTATNTGELF
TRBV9 ASSVEPQPQETQY
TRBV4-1 ASSQARNSPLH